This T cell receptor beta chain was recovered during a study of T-cell memory formation after mild COVID-19. General study findings and limits: Pre-infection memory showed some responding clones, and this suggested that cross-reactive memory joined. Contracting clones, day 15 to 85, had balanced CD4/CD8, and later expanders favored CD4+. A second wave of clones peaked on day 37, and their SARS-CoV-2 specificity went unconfirmed. Shrinking CD4+ clones were chiefly CM and EM; CD8+ ones were chiefly EMRA.

MiXCR was run by TCRdb on the 5' RACE reads, yielding one entry per CDR3 protein. In the table there are roughly 600,000 distinct CDR3 sequences, roughly 18% of which are singletons. This clonotype was found a few times. What it binds is unknown. Per the germline V gene, CDR1 is SGHTA and CDR2 is FQGTGA. The junction had 6 bases not matched to a gene; V was cut back by 3 bases and J by 4 bases. CDR3 length: 16 amino acids. This sequence joins TRBV7-3 and TRBJ2-1; TRBD2 aligns across 10 bases. Sample: PBMCs or a T cell subset sorted from them (not recorded which). This receptor was obtained from an adult woman who had mild COVID-19 (a few samples of this study predate the infection). Cell type and time point are not known. The CDR3 bases are TGTGCCAGCAGCTTGGCTAGCGGGGGTATTTACAATGAGCAGTTCTTC. Its protein is CASSLASGGIYNEQFF. Full variable domain (outside the CDR3, taken from reference TRBV7-3 and TRBJ2-1): GAGVSQTPSNKVTEKGKYVELRCDPISGHTALYWYRQSLGQGPEFLIYFQGTGAADDSGLPNDRFFAVRPEGSVSTLKIQRTERGDSAVYLCASSLASGGIYNEQFFGPGTRLTVL.